The present T cell receptor (beta chain) was sequenced within a study of shared clonotypes between healthy human individuals (dated by TCRdb to 2019 to 2021). About the full investigation: Three men and a couple of women, aged 18 to 49 years, made up the cohort. To estimate repertoire size and how much clonotype sharing occurs between individuals, the study deeply sequenced the blood TCR repertoires of about five healthy adults. Leukapheresis yielded between about 0.8 and 8.9 billion PBMCs per donor. Different laboratories and diverse techniques were used to prepare libraries and sequence TCR repertoires, to increase sequencing depth and limit assay-specific biases. For each donor, CD4 naive and CD4 memory were each run on three plates, CD8 naive on two plates, and CD8 memory on one plate.

Details on this clone: Its recognized antigen is unknown. Base-call qualities are not available, and no considerably larger clone is one nucleotide away. This CDR3 is also generated by other DNA sequences in the sample.

Healthy HIV-negative adults with no recently reported acute infections or vaccinations were included as donors. Every donor was a Caucasian adult living in Nashville, Tennessee, USA. CD4+ T cells were enriched through magnetic negative selection, after which naive cells were positively selected on CD45RA and the remaining negative fraction served as the memory subset. After blood collection by leukapheresis, PBMCs were isolated using Ficoll-Histopaque density gradient centrifugation and then cryopreserved in the vapor phase of liquid nitrogen. Analytical flow cytometry was used to check the purity and quantity of every magnetically sorted T cell population. Genomic DNA was isolated from each sorted fraction and quantified by UV absorbance on a Nanodrop 2000c. TCR CDR3 regions were amplified from genomic DNA by multiplex PCR using the deep immunoSEQ assay. Extracted genomic DNA from each cell subset was distributed evenly across all wells of several immunoSEQ 96-well plates, and each plate was treated as a replicate. For sorted subsets, each replicate PCR was loaded with approximately 190 ng genomic DNA, equivalent to 25,000 to 35,000 T cell genomes. Purified libraries were quantified with a Qubit 3.0 fluorometer, sized on a Bioanalyzer 2100, and re-quantified with the KAPA Library Quantification kit. Every immunoSEQ 96-well plate was sequenced on a dedicated single-read 150-cycle Illumina NextSeq 550 flow cell. Per the source publication's procedure: Because only junctional sequences without quality scores were contained in the immunoSEQ output, filtering matching that applied to full-length reads could not be performed. To assign V/J genes and CDR3, sequences were annotated using PyIR, a Python wrapper for IgBLAST v1.9, with IMGT germline references. Reads were removed for weak V/J assignments (E-value above 1e-6), missing CDR3, stop codons, out-of-frame junctions, or ambiguous translated residues. V3J clonotypes were defined as sequences sharing an identical inferred V gene, J gene, and CDR3 amino acid sequence. To compute the percentage overlap between repertoires, the number of shared unique clonotypes was divided by the size of the smaller repertoire. Richness of each repertoire was evaluated using RTK rarefaction, the Chao1 estimator, and Recon v2.1 estimates of unobserved clonotypes. Generation probabilities were computed with OLGA for all TCRbeta clonotypes obtained by the gDNA method from four donors. Drawn from immuneACCESS, this table holds only the in-frame rearrangements with V and J called that TCRdb kept. Clones are partly lost; checked studies trace under half to an unresolved V gene and leave the rest unexplained. The V and J calls and the clone size are those of that table, but D and trimming were determined from the DNA. The sample table contains about 680,000 clones; only one count was recorded for around 72% of them. 1.5% to 2% of the sample comes from the top ten.

Study-level results and caveats: Naive subsets generally had larger estimated clonotype richness than memory subsets. Across several donors, roughly 5% of naive CD4, around 3.3% of naive CD8, 2.3% of memory CD4, and 0.3% to 0.45% of memory CD8 clonotypes were shared. Because the study included a small number of donors, the genetic and exposure-history diversity represented was limited. Pairwise subsampling led to the expectation that sequencing depth would affect the degree of clonotype sharing among donors. Rarefaction of sorted-subset datasets indicated incomplete sequencing despite the large sequencing depth. Compared with non-shared clonotypes, clonotypes shared by all four sorted-subset donors had higher generation probabilities. Only blood was sampled, and tissue TCR repertoires likely differ from those in blood.

The junction shows trimming of 3 bases on V and 2 bases on J, plus 7 bases between the germline ends. The CDR1 and CDR2 encoded by the germline V gene are KGHSH and LQKENI. Including the terminal cysteine and phenylalanine, the CDR3 comprises 13 residues. The only DNA kept is the CDR3, 39 bases in frame from the first base. This TCR derives from a young woman in good health. The V gene is TRBV18 and the J gene is TRBJ1-2, and the D gene may be TRBD1, 6 bases matching. Sequenced material: memory CD4+ T cells sorted from blood. The cell subset or site label on this specimen signifies: CD45RA-negative fraction. The DNA sequence is as follows: TGTGCCAGCTCACCGGACAGAAACTATGGCTACACCTTC. The resulting protein is CASSPDRNYGYTF.